A single sample is the source of the 26 T cell receptor beta chains below, sequenced in a study of pediatric ulcerative colitis. Produced via immunoSEQ multiplex PCR; TCRdb's table is partial and in-frame only. The sample holds some 40,000 clones, roughly 71% seen once. Rectal tissue came from one to two pinch biopsies taken at colonoscopy. The sample comprised gut tissue. All receptors derive from a boy aged 10-17 years with severe ulcerative colitis.

The chain has TRBV27 and TRBJ2-7; D may be TRBD1 or TRBD2 (5 bases each). Germline loops: CDR1 MNHEY, CDR2 SMNVEV (reference sequence). V lost 5 bases and J 7 bases, leaving 15 bases between the germline ends. The CDR3 is 13 residues long. The DNA for the CDR3 is TGTGCCAGCAGTCCCGGGACGGGCCTTGAGCAGTACTTC. It codes for CASSPGTGLEQYF.

J is TRBJ1-2 and V is TRBV5-1; D possibly corresponds to TRBD1 (6 bases). The CDR3 covers 15 residues. CDR1 and CDR2 (germline): SGHRS, YFSETQ. The V end lost 4 bases, the J end lost 8 bases, and 21 bases lay between the germline ends. CDR3: CASSATLQGAEGYTF. The CDR3 DNA reads TGCGCCAGCAGCGCAACCTTACAGGGTGCAGAGGGCTACACCTTC.

This rearrangement joins TRBV7-2 to TRBJ2-7; D is undetermined. This CDR3 spans 14 amino acids. Germline CDR1 and CDR2: SGHTA and FQGNSA. Between the trimmed V and J ends, which lost 1 base and 1 base, there was a span of 8 bases. CDR3 nucleotide sequence: TGTGCCAGCAGCTTAGAAAGACGGTCCTACGAGCAGTACTTC. Amino acid sequence: CASSLERRSYEQYF. The variable domain in full, completed from reference TRBV7-2 and TRBJ2-7, reads GAGVSQSPSNKVTEKGKDVELRCDPISGHTALYWYRQSLGQGLEFLIYFQGNSAPDKSGLPSDRFSAERTGGSVSTLTIQRTQQEDSAVYLCASSLERRSYEQYFGPGTRLTVT.

The V and J genes are TRBV6-1 and TRBJ2-7; no clear D. This CDR3 comprises 11 residues. Trimming took off 5 bases at V and 6 bases at J, with 8 bases between the two ends. Per the germline V gene, CDR1 is MNHNS and CDR2 is SASEGT. The CDR3 is CASSKTPEQYF. In nucleotides, the CDR3 is TGTGCCAGCAGTAAAACACCCGAGCAGTACTTC.

In its sample, this clone was seen once. V usage is TRBV9 and J usage is TRBJ1-5, with D unresolved. Trimming cost V 4 bases and J 2 bases, with 13 bases left between them. This CDR3 has 15 residues. Germline V gene lookup returns CDR1 SGDLS and CDR2 YYNGEE. Here the CDR3 reads CASSPGVGGNQPQHF. The CDR3, as DNA: TGTGCCAGCAGCCCAGGCGTAGGCGGCAATCAGCCCCAGCATTTT.

This chain uses TRBV11-1 with TRBJ2-5; the D gene is possibly TRBD2 (7 bases). CDR1 SGHAT and CDR2 FQDESV come from the germline V gene (reference sequence). V was cut by 1 base and J by 5 bases, with 23 bases left in between. CDR3 length equals 18 residues. The CDR3 loop is CASSLESGGAVLWETQYF. CDR3 nucleotides: TGTGCCAGCAGCTTAGAATCTGGGGGGGCCGTTCTTTGGGAGACCCAGTACTTC.

A few counts support this clone. The chain combines TRBV18 with TRBJ1-2; no clear D gene. The V and J ends lost 2 bases and 4 bases respectively, with 5 bases between them. The CDR3 is 12 amino acids. The germline CDR1 and CDR2 sequences are KGHSH and LQKENI. The chain's CDR3 is CASSPESYGYTF. DNA for the CDR3: TGTGCCAGCTCACCAGAGTCCTATGGCTACACCTTC.

V is TRBV5-5 and J is TRBJ2-1, with no clear D. This CDR3 has 15 amino acids. With 3 bases removed from V and 4 bases from J, the gap between germline ends came to 14 bases. Germline V gene sequence: CDR1 SGHKS, CDR2 YYEKEE (reference sequence). CDR3 bases: TGTGCCAGCAGCTCGGGTGGGATCGCTTACAATGAGCAGTTCTTC. Encoded protein: CASSSGGIAYNEQFF.

The V call is TRBV27, the J call TRBJ1-4; D uncertain. The V end was cut by 6 bases, the J end by 5 bases, with 7 bases between. Germline V gene lookup returns CDR1 MNHEY and CDR2 SMNVEV (reference sequence). The CDR3 loop spans 12 amino acids. CDR3 in amino acids: CASSLLNEKLFF. The CDR3 coding sequence is TGTGCCAGCAGCCTTTTGAATGAAAAACTGTTTTTT.

The J gene is TRBJ2-7, the V gene TRBV2; 8 nucleotides match TRBD1. V shed 8 bases and J 3 bases; nucleotides not matched to a gene: 6. CDR1 and CDR2 (germline): SNHLY, FYNNEI. CDR3 length equals 13 residues. CDR3 protein: CASGAGGIYEQYF. CDR3 in DNA: TGTGCCAGCGGGGCAGGGGGCATCTACGAGCAGTACTTC.

V is TRBV30 and J is TRBJ2-1; 9 bases line up with TRBD2. V trimming: 2 bases; J trimming: 9 bases; junction bases outside the gene matches: 8. The V gene's germline CDR1 is GTSNPN and CDR2 SVGIG (reference sequence). This CDR3 comprises 14 residues. The DNA of the CDR3 is TGTGCCTGGAGTAAGATAGCGGGGGTGAGTGAGCAGTTCTTC. Protein: CAWSKIAGVSEQFF.

This clone was seen a few times. The chain joins TRBV2 to TRBJ2-1; TRBD2 matches at 8 bases. V dropped 2 bases and J dropped 9; count of bases not matched to a gene: 9. Germline assignment: CDR1 SNHLY and CDR2 FYNNEI. This CDR3 contains 15 residues. The CDR3 region is CASSERGLGLGEQFF. CDR3 DNA sequence: TGTGCCAGCAGTGAACGGGGACTAGGGTTGGGTGAGCAGTTCTTC. The variable domain in full, completed from reference TRBV2 and TRBJ2-1, reads EPEVTQTPSHQVTQMGQEVILRCVPISNHLYFYWYRQILGQKVEFLVSFYNNEISEKSEIFDDQFSVERPDGSNFTLKIRSTKLEDSAMYFCASSERGLGLGEQFFGPGTRLTVL.

The chain links TRBV2 to TRBJ2-5, with a possible D match to TRBD2 (7 bases). Germline CDR1 SNHLY, CDR2 FYNNEI. CDR3 size: 14 residues. V lost 4 bases, J lost 5 bases, and 14 bases lay in between. CDR3 amino acids: CASSGGGAFETQYF. CDR3 nucleotides: TGTGCCAGCAGTGGTGGGGGGGCTTTTGAGACCCAGTACTTC.

The chain links TRBV7-2 to TRBJ2-3; TRBD1 aligns across 7 bases. The germline V gene encodes CDR1 SGHTA and CDR2 FQGNSA. The CDR3 consists of 15 residues. V lost 4 bases to trimming and J lost 2 bases; unmatched junction nucleotides: 6. This chain's CDR3 is CASSSGQTTTDTQYF. The DNA of the CDR3 is TGTGCCAGCAGCTCGGGACAGACCACCACAGATACGCAGTATTTT.

A few counts support this clone. This chain connects TRBV7-9 to TRBJ2-7, with 7 bases fitting TRBD2. The ends lost 3 bases at V and 4 bases at J; junction bases unmatched: 3. The germline gives CDR1 SEHNR, CDR2 FQNEAQ (reference sequence). The CDR3 is made up of 13 amino acids. For the CDR3, the DNA is TGTGCCAGCAGCTTGTCGGGGGGATACGAGCAGTACTTC. It translates to CASSLSGGYEQYF. The full variable domain, with the rest looked up from reference TRBV7-9 and TRBJ2-7, is DTGVSQNPRHKITKRGQNVTFRCDPISEHNRLYWYRQTLGQGPEFLTYFQNEAQLEKSRLLSDRFSAERPKGSFSTLEIQRTEQGDSAMYLCASSLSGGYEQYFGPGTRLTVT.

The chain employs TRBV4-2 and TRBJ2-2; D unclear. CDR3 length: 14 residues. CDR1 and CDR2 from the germline V gene are LGHNA and YNFKEQ. The V gene lost 3 bases and the J gene lost 4 bases, with 9 bases spanning the gap. The CDR3 region has the DNA TGTGCCAGCAGCCACGAAACGGGCACCGGGGAGCTGTTTTTT. It encodes CASSHETGTGELFF.

This chain joins TRBV5-4 and TRBJ1-1; D gene unclear. Germline assignment: CDR1 SGHNT and CDR2 YYREEE (reference sequence). V was trimmed by 4 bases and J by 10 bases, leaving 17 bases between them. CDR3 length: 13 amino acids. The CDR3 here is CASSRGYAEGAFF. The CDR3, as DNA: TGTGCCAGCAGCCGAGGGTATGCGGAGGGAGCTTTCTTT.

The genes are TRBV9 and TRBJ2-7; 9 bases are a match to TRBD2. With V trimmed by 4 bases and J by 4 bases, 12 bases remained unmatched. CDR1 and CDR2 from the germline V gene are SGDLS and YYNGEE. CDR3 length equals 16 residues. Written as DNA, the CDR3 is TGTGCCAGCAGCCCCGGGGTGGCTAGCGGGGAGTACGAGCAGTACTTC. Protein: CASSPGVASGEYEQYF.

V and J are TRBV6-1 and TRBJ1-3; weak D call: TRBD1 (5 bases). The V end was cut by 7 bases, the J end by 0 bases, with 13 bases between. This CDR3 contains 15 residues. Germline CDR1 and CDR2: MNHNS and SASEGT. CDR3 amino acids: CASTLGADSGNTIYF. CDR3 coding DNA: TGTGCCAGCACCTTAGGGGCGGACTCTGGAAACACCATATATTTT.

This chain joins TRBV7-2 and TRBJ2-7; D might be TRBD2 (5 bases). The V and J ends lost 5 bases and 1 base respectively, with 12 bases between them. This CDR3 region has 14 residues. The germline V gene encodes CDR1 SGHTA and CDR2 FQGNSA. CDR3 DNA sequence: TGTGCCAGCAGCAAGGACGGGATATCCTACGAGCAGTACTTC. Translation: CASSKDGISYEQYF.

V is TRBV10-1 and J is TRBJ2-6, with D possibly matching TRBD1 (5 bases). In germline, CDR1 is WNHNN, CDR2 SYGVQD (reference sequence). V was cut by 4 bases and J by 4 bases, with 11 bases left in between. The length of the CDR3 is 15 residues. The CDR3, as DNA: TGCGCCAGCAGTGGCTCAGGGTACGGGGCCAACGTCCTGACTTTC. As protein: CASSGSGYGANVLTF.

The V and J genes are TRBV2 and TRBJ2-7, with unresolved D. Trimming shortened V by 5 bases and J by 3 bases, and 8 bases separated the two germline ends. CDR1 is SNHLY and CDR2 is FYNNEI in the germline V gene. The CDR3 has 12 residues. CDR3 in DNA: TGTGCCAGCAGTAGGGCCTTCTACGAGCAGTACTTC. Its protein is CASSRAFYEQYF.

Only a few counts were recorded for this clone. Relative to the germline gene, one junction end is altered; a read error may explain this. The chain employs TRBV9 and TRBJ1-2, with 8 bases identical to TRBD1. The CDR3 has 13 amino acids. Per germline, CDR1 SGDLS and CDR2 YYNGEE. The CDR3 loop reads CASSPQGQGGLAF. CDR3 bases: TGTGCCAGCAGCCCCCAAGGACAGGGCGGCCTAGCTTTC.

This chain uses TRBV5-1 with TRBJ2-6; D not resolved. Deletions cut 2 bases from V and 2 bases from J, with 8 bases between. The CDR3 is 15 residues long. Germline V CDR1 and CDR2: SGHRS, YFSETQ. The CDR3 nucleotides read TGCGCCAGCAGCTTAACCGGCCCTGGGGCCAACGTCCTGACTTTC. Its translation is CASSLTGPGANVLTF.

This clone was recorded once. The chain uses TRBV28 and TRBJ1-6; the match to TRBD1 covers 10 bases. This CDR3 comprises 15 residues. Germline assignment: CDR1 MDHEN and CDR2 SYDVKM. With V trimmed by 6 bases and J by 13 bases, 12 bases remained unmatched. The CDR3 spells CASSPGDRGISPLHF. The DNA for the CDR3 is TGTGCCAGCAGCCCGGGGGACAGGGGAATCTCTCCCCTCCACTTT.

The chain recombines TRBV7-2 with TRBJ2-1, with D hard to call. V dropped 3 bases and J dropped 2 bases, with 11 bases sitting between them. The CDR3 extends over 15 amino acids. Germline V lookup: CDR1 SGHTA, CDR2 FQGNSA. The chain's CDR3 is CASSLGSGPYNEQFF. In DNA, the CDR3 is TGTGCCAGCAGCTTGGGTTCTGGTCCCTACAATGAGCAGTTCTTC.